Below, 17 T cell receptor beta chains from the same sample are listed, as sequenced in a study of CD8 T cells in Susac syndrome. About 0.5 to 1 ug RNA was reverse transcribed with random hexamers. TCRdb reanalysed the immunoSEQ multiplex PCR reads using MiXCR and keeps one entry per CDR3 protein. The sample lists roughly 130,000 distinct CDR3 sequences, 90% to 95% occurring once. Sequencing used CD4+ T cells from PBMCs. The receptors come from a human donor in good health.

This clonotype was counted a few times. The CDR3 coding sequence is TGTGCCAGTACCTATAGCAATCAGCCCCAGCATTTT. Translated: CASTYSNQPQHF. The V gene is TRBV19, the J gene TRBJ1-5; D gene uncertain. Trimming left V 7 bases short and J 0 bases short, with 4 bases between. Germline V gene sequence: CDR1 LNHDA, CDR2 SQIVND (reference sequence). There are 12 residues in the CDR3.

In nucleotides, the CDR3 is TGCAGCGTAGGACAGGTCTCTGGAAACACCATATATTTT. Translating gives CSVGQVSGNTIYF. The chain joins TRBV29-1 to TRBJ1-3; 7 bases align to TRBD1. Losses at the gene ends were 6 bases for V and 0 bases for J; bases not matched to a gene: 2. The CDR3 is 13 amino acids. The germline V gene encodes CDR1 SQVTM and CDR2 ANQGSEA.

The gene calls are TRBV19 and TRBJ1-1; weak D call: TRBD1 (5 bases). V gave up 5 bases and J gave up 0 bases, with 10 bases separating them. The CDR3 totals 14 residues. Per germline, CDR1 LNHDA and CDR2 SQIVND (reference sequence). CDR3 in amino acids: CASSEGRMNTEAFF. In nucleotides, the CDR3 is TGTGCCAGTAGTGAGGGACGGATGAACACTGAAGCTTTCTTT. The full variable domain, its missing parts supplied by reference TRBV19 and TRBJ1-1, is DGGITQSPKYLFRKEGQNVTLSCEQNLNHDAMYWYRQDPGQGLRLIYYSQIVNDFQKGDIAEGYSVSREKKESFPLTVTSAQKNPTAFYLCASSEGRMNTEAFFGQGTRLTVV.

The V call is TRBV20-1, the J call TRBJ1-5; possible D gene TRBD1, 6 bases. CDR3 length equals 14 residues. Germline values: CDR1 DFQATT, CDR2 SNEGSKA (reference sequence). V was trimmed by 2 bases and J by 1 base, leaving 9 bases between them. The CDR3 region is CSARQGQSNQPQHF. The DNA of the CDR3 is TGCAGTGCTAGACAAGGACAGAGCAATCAGCCCCAGCATTTT.

The chain employs TRBV28 and TRBJ2-7, with unresolved D. The CDR3 consists of 11 residues. CDR1 is MDHEN, CDR2 SYDVKM, per germline. Trimming took 3 bases from V and 7 from J, leaving 7 bases between them. CDR3 bases: TGTGCCAGCAGTTTCGTCGGGGAGCAGTACTTC. The encoded protein is CASSFVGEQYF.

The V gene is TRBV7-9, the J gene TRBJ2-1; TRBD1 agrees at 8 bases. Per the germline V gene, CDR1 is SEHNR and CDR2 is FQNEAQ (reference sequence). This CDR3 region has 15 residues. The V segment lost 3 bases and the J segment 9 bases; nucleotides outside the gene matches: 10. CDR3 in amino acids: CASSFAGGAETEQFF. The DNA of the CDR3 is TGTGCCAGCAGCTTCGCAGGGGGCGCTGAGACTGAGCAGTTCTTC.

This chain links TRBV20-1 with TRBJ1-1; D is possibly TRBD1 (6 bases). The CDR3 loop spans 15 amino acids. The germline V gene has CDR1 DFQATT and CDR2 SNEGSKA (reference sequence). V lost 1 base to trimming and J lost 4 bases, with 16 bases between them. This CDR3 reads CSARVPGGPGTEAFF. Here the CDR3 DNA reads TGCAGTGCTAGAGTCCCGGGGGGCCCGGGCACTGAAGCTTTCTTT.

V and J are TRBV5-1 and TRBJ2-5; D remains ambiguous. This CDR3 has 16 residues. V gave up 5 bases and J gave up 4 bases, with 21 bases separating them. Germline loops: CDR1 SGHRS, CDR2 YFSETQ. CDR3 in DNA: TGCGCCAGCAGTCGCCGGGCCAGAGTGATCGGAGAGACCCAGTACTTC. Translating it yields CASSRRARVIGETQYF.

V gene TRBV3-1 combines with J gene TRBJ2-2, with a tentative D call TRBD1 (5 bases). Trimming removed 1 base from V and 0 bases from J, with 15 bases in between. The CDR3 is made up of 18 amino acids. Per the germline V gene, CDR1 is LGHDT and CDR2 is YNNKEL (reference sequence). Here the CDR3 reads CASSQVIGASANTGELFF. In DNA, the CDR3 is TGTGCCAGCAGCCAAGTAATAGGGGCCTCGGCGAACACCGGGGAGCTGTTTTTT.

V usage is TRBV12-3 or TRBV12-4 and J usage is TRBJ2-7; a weak D match, TRBD1 (6 bases). The CDR3 has 12 amino acids. The V and J ends lost 4 bases and 3 bases respectively, with 7 bases between them. The CDR3 loop reads CASSWTDYEQYF. As DNA, the CDR3 is TGTGCCAGCAGTTGGACAGACTACGAGCAGTACTTC.

The CDR3 DNA is TGCAGTGCTTCGACACACACAGATACGCAGTATTTT. This codes for CSASTHTDTQYF. The chain has TRBV20-1 and TRBJ2-3; D is uncertain. Trimming stripped 5 bases from V and 2 bases from J, with 8 bases between. This CDR3 has 12 residues. Germline V lookup: CDR1 DFQATT, CDR2 SNEGSKA (reference sequence).

V usage is TRBV3-1 and J usage is TRBJ2-7; maybe TRBD1 (5 bases). V dropped 2 bases and J dropped 7 bases, with 9 bases sitting between them. Germline CDR1 and CDR2: LGHDT and YNNKEL (reference sequence). This CDR3 has 12 amino acids. The CDR3 protein is CASSQSQGEQYF. The CDR3 region has the DNA TGTGCCAGCAGCCAAAGTCAGGGAGAGCAGTACTTC.

The rearrangement joins TRBV6-1 to TRBJ2-7; D uncertain. The CDR3 sequence is 13 residues long. The V gene's germline CDR1 is MNHNS and CDR2 SASEGT. Deletions cut 7 bases from V and 3 bases from J, with 13 bases between. The CDR3 loop reads CASKVGMDYEQYF. As DNA, the CDR3 is TGTGCCAGCAAGGTAGGGATGGACTACGAGCAGTACTTC.

The V gene is TRBV15, the J gene TRBJ2-7; D might be TRBD2 (6 bases). The CDR3 consists of 15 residues. Germline lookup yields CDR1 LNHNV and CDR2 YYDKDF (reference sequence). The V gene lost 1 base and the J gene lost 4 bases, with 14 bases spanning the gap. The CDR3 reads CATSRAGVYSYEQYF. CDR3 bases: TGTGCCACCAGCAGAGCGGGAGTCTATTCTTACGAGCAGTACTTC.

A note on this clonotype: The junction departs from the called germline gene at one end, perhaps through a read error. V gene TRBV29-1 combines with J gene TRBJ2-1; 11 positions match TRBD1. The V gene's germline CDR1 is SQVTM and CDR2 ANQGSEA. The CDR3 is 13 residues long. Here the CDR3 DNA reads TGTAGCGTGTCCGGGACAGGGGGCAATGAGCAGTTCTTC. This sequence encodes CSVSGTGGNEQFF.

The genes are TRBV3-1 and TRBJ2-7; no clear D gene. V lost 2 bases and J 6 bases, leaving 17 bases between the germline ends. Germline V gene sequence: CDR1 LGHDT, CDR2 YNNKEL (reference sequence). CDR3 size: 15 residues. As DNA, the CDR3 is TGTGCCAGCAGCCAAACGAGTGACCCCCGTTCCGAGCAGTACTTC. As protein: CASSQTSDPRSEQYF.

The J gene is TRBJ2-3, the V gene TRBV27; D remains unclear. Germline CDR1 MNHEY, CDR2 SMNVEV (reference sequence). This CDR3 comprises 13 residues. V lost 2 bases, J lost 4 bases, and 7 bases lay in between. The CDR3 loop reads CASSLNFADTQYF. The CDR3 DNA follows: TGTGCCAGCAGTTTAAATTTCGCAGATACGCAGTATTTT.